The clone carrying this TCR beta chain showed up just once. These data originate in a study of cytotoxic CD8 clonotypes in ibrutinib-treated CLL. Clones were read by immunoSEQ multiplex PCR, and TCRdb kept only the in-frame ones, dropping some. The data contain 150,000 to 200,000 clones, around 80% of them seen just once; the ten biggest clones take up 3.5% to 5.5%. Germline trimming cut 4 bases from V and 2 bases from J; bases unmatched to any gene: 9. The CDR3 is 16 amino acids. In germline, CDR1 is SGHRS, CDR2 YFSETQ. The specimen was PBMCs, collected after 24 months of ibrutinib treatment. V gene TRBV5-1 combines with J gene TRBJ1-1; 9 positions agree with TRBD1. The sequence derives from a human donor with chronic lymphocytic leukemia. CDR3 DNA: TGCGCCAGCAGCCCGGTACGGACAGGGGTAAACACTGAAGCTTTCTTT. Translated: CASSPVRTGVNTEAFF.